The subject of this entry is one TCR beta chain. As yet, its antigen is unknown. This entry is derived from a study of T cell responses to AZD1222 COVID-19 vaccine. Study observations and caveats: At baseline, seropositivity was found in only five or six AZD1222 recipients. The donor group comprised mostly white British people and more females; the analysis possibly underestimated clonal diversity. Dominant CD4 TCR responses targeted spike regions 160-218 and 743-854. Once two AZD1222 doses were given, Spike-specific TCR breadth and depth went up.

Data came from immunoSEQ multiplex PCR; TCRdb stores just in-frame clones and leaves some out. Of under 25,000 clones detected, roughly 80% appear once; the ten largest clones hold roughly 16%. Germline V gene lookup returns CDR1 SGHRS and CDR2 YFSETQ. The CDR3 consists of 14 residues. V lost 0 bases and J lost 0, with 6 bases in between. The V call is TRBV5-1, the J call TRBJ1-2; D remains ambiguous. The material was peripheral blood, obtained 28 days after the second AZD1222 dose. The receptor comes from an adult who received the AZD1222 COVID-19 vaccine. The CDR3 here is CASSLESANYGYTF. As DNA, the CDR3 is TGCGCCAGCAGCTTGGAGTCGGCTAACTATGGCTACACCTTC.